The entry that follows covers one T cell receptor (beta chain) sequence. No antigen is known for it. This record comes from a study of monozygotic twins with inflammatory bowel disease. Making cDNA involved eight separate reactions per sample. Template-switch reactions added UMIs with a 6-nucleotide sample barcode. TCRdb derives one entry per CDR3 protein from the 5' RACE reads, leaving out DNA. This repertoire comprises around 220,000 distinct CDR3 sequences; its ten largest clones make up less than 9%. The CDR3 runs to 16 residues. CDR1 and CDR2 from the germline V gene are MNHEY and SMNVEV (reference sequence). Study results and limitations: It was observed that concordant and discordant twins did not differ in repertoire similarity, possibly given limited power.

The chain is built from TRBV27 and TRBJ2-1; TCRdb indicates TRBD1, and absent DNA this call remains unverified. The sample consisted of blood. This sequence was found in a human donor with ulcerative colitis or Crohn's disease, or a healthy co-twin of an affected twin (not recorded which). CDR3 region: CASSLFPGSEGNEQFF.